This TCR beta chain is from a study of T-cell memory formation after mild COVID-19. The overall study: TCR clusters were mostly confined to one donor each.

This clonotype was picked up one time. Constant-segment primers and 5'RACE yielded cDNA libraries for TCR alpha and TCR beta, each carrying sample barcodes and UMIs. One entry per CDR3 protein, called by TCRdb with MiXCR from the 5' RACE reads. In the table there are about 410,000 distinct CDR3 sequences, over 15% of which are singletons. Germline CDR1 reads MNHEY; CDR2 reads SMNVEV (reference sequence). There are 14 residues in the CDR3. V gave up 8 bases and J gave up 4 bases, with 17 bases separating them. V usage is TRBV27 and J usage is TRBJ1-2, with D maybe TRBD1 (5 bases). Material for sequencing was PBMCs or a T cell subset sorted from them (not recorded which). The TCR was taken from a man younger than 35 who had mild COVID-19 (a few samples of this study predate the infection). Cell type and time point are not known. The CDR3 DNA reads as TGTGCCAGCGGCGCGCGGGCAGGGCTCTATGGCTACACCTTC. Translating it yields CASGARAGLYGYTF.